This TCR beta chain was captured in a study of T cell responses to AZD1222 COVID-19 vaccine. General study findings and limits: After the peak T cell response, and only then, were repertoires sampled. Donors, mostly white British, included more females; clonal diversity was possibly underestimated. Nearly half of spike-specific TCRs reportedly go after variant regions that carry no mutations.

About this clone: Its specificity is not known.

V was clipped by 0 bases and J by 0 bases, with 10 bases between them. The CDR3 sequence is 16 residues long. The germline V gene has CDR1 SGHKS and CDR2 YYEKEE (reference sequence). The protocol was immunoSEQ multiplex PCR, while the TCRdb copy is restricted to in-frame clones and leaves out a portion. The repertoire includes 95,000 to 150,000 clones, around 90% of them detected once, and 4.2% sits in the top ten. The TCR sequence derives from an adult who received the MenACWY meningococcal vaccine as a control. This sequence joins TRBV5-5 and TRBJ2-1; a weak D match, TRBD2 (5 bases). The sample here was peripheral blood, taken 28 days after the second dose of the MenACWY control vaccine. This CDR3 is CASSLGLAGSYNEQFF. In nucleotides, the CDR3 is TGTGCCAGCAGCTTGGGTCTAGCTGGCTCCTACAATGAGCAGTTCTTC. The full variable domain, in which reference TRBV5-5 and TRBJ2-1 provide the parts outside the CDR3, is DAGVTQSPTHLIKTRGQQVTLRCSPISGHKSVSWYQQVLGQGPQFIFQYYEKEERGRGNFPDRFSARQFPNYSSELNVNALLLGDSALYLCASSLGLAGSYNEQFFGPGTRLTVL.